The T cell receptor (beta chain) under discussion was sequenced for a study of blood T cell repertoires in COVID-19. The trim removed 4 bases at V and 1 base at J, leaving 3 bases unmatched. The CDR3 has 14 residues. Germline V CDR1 and CDR2: MNHEY, SVGAGI. Profiled with immunoSEQ multiplex PCR; TCRdb holds only in-frame clones, not every one. The sample lists about 69,000 clones, 60% to 80% occurring once. The source material was peripheral blood. The rearrangement joins TRBV6-5 to TRBJ1-1; 7 positions match TRBD1. This sequence originates from a human donor in a cohort sampled during active COVID-19. The DNA for the CDR3 is TGTGCCAGCAGTTGGACAGGCCGGAACACTGAAGCTTTCTTT. This gives the protein CASSWTGRNTEAFF.